In this sample, the clone carrying this T cell receptor beta chain turned up many times. The antigen is undetermined. Germline CDR1 reads SGHVS; CDR2 reads FNYEAQ. This CDR3 has 14 amino acids. Losses at the gene ends were 4 bases for V and 1 base for J; bases not matched to a gene: 2. The sample is drawn from a study of T cells after yellow fever vaccination. Regarding the study as a whole: Once the booster was given, most primary-vaccination clones reappeared, at just over 95% for CD4 and roughly 91% for CD8. There was a small share of clonotypes that showed up in both the CD4 and CD8 compartments.

TCRdb redid the calling of the 5' RACE reads with MiXCR, one entry per CDR3 protein. Of 200,000 to 300,000 distinct CDR3 sequences listed, 10% to 15% are singletons. The sample was CD4+ T cells sorted from PBMCs, taken 45 days after the yellow fever booster vaccination. This rearrangement joins TRBV7-6 to TRBJ2-3, with 7 bases that match TRBD1. The clonotype originates from a man younger than 40 who received the YFV17D yellow fever vaccine. The CDR3 spells CASSSGQGTDTQYF. The CDR3 DNA reads TGTGCCAGCAGCTCTGGACAGGGCACAGATACGCAGTATTTT. Full variable domain (remainder filled in from reference TRBV7-6 and TRBJ2-3): GAGVSQSPRYKVTKRGQDVALRCDPISGHVSLYWYRQALGQGPEFLTYFNYEAQQDKSGLPNDRFSAERPEGSISTLTIQRTEQRDSAMYRCASSSGQGTDTQYFGPGTRLTVL.